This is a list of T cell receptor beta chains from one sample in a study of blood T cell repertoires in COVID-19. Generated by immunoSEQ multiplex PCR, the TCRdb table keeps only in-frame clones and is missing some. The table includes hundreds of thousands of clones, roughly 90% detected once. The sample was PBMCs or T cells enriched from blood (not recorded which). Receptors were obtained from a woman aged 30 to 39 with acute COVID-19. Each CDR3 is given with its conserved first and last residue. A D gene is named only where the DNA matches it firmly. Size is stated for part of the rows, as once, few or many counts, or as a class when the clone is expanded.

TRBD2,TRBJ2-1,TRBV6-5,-,TGTGCCAGCAGCCGCGGGACTAGCGGCATCGATGAGCAGTTCTTC,CASSRGTSGIDEQFF
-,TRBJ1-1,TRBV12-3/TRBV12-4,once,TGTGCCAGCAGTTTTCAGGGTTCCACTGAAGCTTTCTTT,CASSFQGSTEAFF
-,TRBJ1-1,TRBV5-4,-,TGTGCCAGCAGCAGGGGCCTGGAGATGAACACTGAAGCTTTCTTT,CASSRGLEMNTEAFF
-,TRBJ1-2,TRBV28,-,TGTGCCAGCAGGGGGGGTAGATCATACTATGGCTACACCTTC,CASRGGRSYYGYTF
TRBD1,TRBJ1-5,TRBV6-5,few,TGTGCCAGCAGGGGAACAGGGGGCCCTCAGCCCCAGCATTTT,CASRGTGGPQPQHF
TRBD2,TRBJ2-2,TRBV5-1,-,TGCGCCAGCAGGGGGCCAGCGGGGGACACCGGGGAGCTGTTTTTT,CASRGPAGDTGELFF
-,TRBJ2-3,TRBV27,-,TGTGCCAGCAGTTTAAGACGGTTGGGCCACACAGATACGCAGTATTTT,CASSLRRLGHTDTQYF
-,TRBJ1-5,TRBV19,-,TGTGCCAGTCGGCGGCGCAATCAGCCCCAGCATTTT,CASRRRNQPQHF
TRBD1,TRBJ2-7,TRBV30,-,TGTGCCTGGGAACCGGGACAGGGGGCCTACGAGCAGTACTTC,CAWEPGQGAYEQYF
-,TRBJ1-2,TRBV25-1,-,TGTGCCAGCAGCTCCGACAGGTGGGCTGGCTACACCTTC,CASSSDRWAGYTF
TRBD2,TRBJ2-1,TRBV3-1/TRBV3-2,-,TGTGCCAGCAGCCAAGTCCGACTAGCGGGAAACAATGAGCAGTTCTTC,CASSQVRLAGNNEQFF
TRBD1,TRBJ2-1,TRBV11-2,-,TGTGCCAGCAGCTTAGAGGGACAGGGGGGCAATGAGCAGTTCTTC,CASSLEGQGGNEQFF
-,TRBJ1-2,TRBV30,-,TGTGCCTGGAGTGCCCTGAGGACTAGGAACGGGGGTGGCTACACCTTC,CAWSALRTRNGGGYTF
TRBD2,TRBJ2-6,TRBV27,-,TGTGCCAGCAGTTTGGGACTAGCGGGGGGAGCGGGGGCCAACGTCCTGACTTTC,CASSLGLAGGAGANVLTF
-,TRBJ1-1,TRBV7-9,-,TGTGCCAGCAGGCCACGATACAGGGAAGTGAACACTGAAGCTTTCTTT,CASRPRYREVNTEAFF
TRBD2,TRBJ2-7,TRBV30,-,TGTGCCTGGAGTGTACTCGGGGGGAACTCCTACGAGCAGTACTTC,CAWSVLGGNSYEQYF
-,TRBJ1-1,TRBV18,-,TGTGCCAGCTCCCGGTCCCAACAGGAGAACACTGAAGCTTTCTTT,CASSRSQQENTEAFF
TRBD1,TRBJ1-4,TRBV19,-,TGTGCCAGTAGTCCCCGACAGGGGAGGGAAAAACTGTTTTTT,CASSPRQGREKLFF
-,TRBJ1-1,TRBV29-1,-,TGCAGCGTTCCCTGGGCGAACACTGAAGCTTTCTTT,CSVPWANTEAFF
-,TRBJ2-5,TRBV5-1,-,TGCGCCAGCAGCTTGGATGGCGGGGGCTCACAAGAGACCCAGTACTTC,CASSLDGGGSQETQYF
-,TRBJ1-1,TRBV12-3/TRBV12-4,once,TGTGCCAGCATCCAGGGTTTCGGCACTGAAGCTTTCTTT,CASIQGFGTEAFF
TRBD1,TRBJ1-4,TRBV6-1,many,TGTGCCAGCAGTGAAGGGACAGGGGGCGAAAAACTGTTTTTT,CASSEGTGGEKLFF
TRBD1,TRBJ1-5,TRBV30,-,TGTGCCTGGGCCGACAGGGGTGGCCAGCCCCAGCATTTT,CAWADRGGQPQHF
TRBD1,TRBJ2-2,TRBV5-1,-,TGCGCCAGCAGCTCGACCGGGACAGGGCCCACCGGGGAGCTGTTTTTT,CASSSTGTGPTGELFF
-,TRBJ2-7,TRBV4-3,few,TGCGCCAGCAGCCCCTCCGGGGGGCGGGGGCTCTACGAGCAGTACTTC,CASSPSGGRGLYEQYF
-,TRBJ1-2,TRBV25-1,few,TGTGCCAGCAGTGAAATAGACAGTATTAACTATGGCTACACCTTC,CASSEIDSINYGYTF
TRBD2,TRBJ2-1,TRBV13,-,TGTGCCAGCAGCTTAGGTGCGGGGGGCCCGTACAATGAGCAGTTCTTC,CASSLGAGGPYNEQFF
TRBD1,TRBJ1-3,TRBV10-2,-,TGCGCCAGCAGAGGACAGGAAGACACCATATATTTT,CASRGQEDTIYF
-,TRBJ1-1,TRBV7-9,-,TGTGCCAGCAGCCCTAGGCGGGGGGGGGACACTGAAGCTTTCTTT,CASSPRRGGDTEAFF
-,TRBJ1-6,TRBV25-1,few,TGTGCCAGCAGTGAACAGGGATGGGGCTCACCCCTCCACTTT,CASSEQGWGSPLHF
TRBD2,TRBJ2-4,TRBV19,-,TGTGCCAGTACCAAGAATCTAGCGGGGCGCCAAAACATTCAGTACTTC,CASTKNLAGRQNIQYF
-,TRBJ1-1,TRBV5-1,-,TGCGCCAGCAGTCCGTTAGCAGTGAACACTGAAGCTTTCTTT,CASSPLAVNTEAFF
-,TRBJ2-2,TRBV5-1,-,TGCGCCAGCAGCTTGAATCAGGGGCGAGGCACCGGGGAGCTGTTTTTT,CASSLNQGRGTGELFF
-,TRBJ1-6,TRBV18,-,TGTGCCAGCTCACCACCGCAGGGAAAAGAATCACCCCTCCACTTT,CASSPPQGKESPLHF
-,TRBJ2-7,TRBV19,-,TGTGCCAGTAGTATAACAGCTACCTACGAGCAGTACTTC,CASSITATYEQYF
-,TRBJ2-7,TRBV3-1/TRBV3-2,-,TGTGCCAGCAGCCAAGATAGGAGGGCGAGCTCCTACGAGCAGTACTTC,CASSQDRRASSYEQYF
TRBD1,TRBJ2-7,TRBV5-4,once,TGTGCCAGCAGCTTGGGACAGGGGGCCTACGAGCAGTACTTC,CASSLGQGAYEQYF
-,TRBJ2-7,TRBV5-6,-,TGTGCCAGCCAAAGTGGAGGGGCAAACTACGAGCAGTACTTC,CASQSGGANYEQYF